This passage covers 28 T cell receptor beta chains from one sample sequenced in a study of cytomegalovirus exposure and HLA in healthy donors. Assay: immunoSEQ multiplex PCR; the TCRdb copy retains only in-frame clones and omits some. The sample has some 180,000 clones; approximately 78% are singletons. The material sequenced was PBMCs. All receptors come from a woman aged 30 to 39 in good health and CMV-seronegative.

The genes are TRBV6-5 and TRBJ2-7; 9 bases match TRBD1. The length of the CDR3 is 15 residues. Trimming removed 0 bases from V and 5 bases from J; junction bases left unmatched: 5. In germline, CDR1 is MNHEY, CDR2 SVGAGI. As DNA, the CDR3 is TGTGCCAGCAGTTACTCGGCGGGACAGGGAAACGAGCAGTACTTC. It encodes CASSYSAGQGNEQYF.

The chain joins TRBV6-4 to TRBJ2-2, with D tentatively TRBD1 (6 bases). Germline V lookup: CDR1 MRHNA, CDR2 SNTAGT. Between the trimmed V and J ends, which lost 8 bases and 0 bases, there was a span of 13 bases. The CDR3 extends over 15 amino acids. The CDR3 region has the DNA TGTGCCAGCGTTCTGGACAGACCGAACACCGGGGAGCTGTTTTTT. This translates into CASVLDRPNTGELFF.

This clone was counted a single time. The chain has TRBV7-9 and TRBJ1-4, with 8 bases lining up with TRBD1. The CDR3 loop spans 13 amino acids. The germline V gene encodes CDR1 SEHNR and CDR2 FQNEAQ (reference sequence). Trimming at V came to 7 bases and at J to 8 bases, leaving 6 bases not matched to a gene. CDR3 loop: CASKDREEEKLFF. The CDR3 DNA is TGTGCCAGCAAGGACAGGGAAGAAGAAAAACTGTTTTTT.

This rearrangement joins TRBV19 to TRBJ2-3; D is perhaps TRBD1 (5 bases). V lost 5 bases and J lost 10, with 13 bases in between. Germline V lookup: CDR1 LNHDA, CDR2 SQIVND (reference sequence). The CDR3 sequence is 12 residues long. CDR3 DNA: TGTGCCAGTAGTGGGCCGCACAGGCCGCAGTATTTT. This encodes CASSGPHRPQYF.

The rearrangement joins TRBV6-6 to TRBJ1-1, with D tentatively TRBD1 (6 bases). The germline CDR1 and CDR2 sequences are MNHNY and SVGAGI (reference sequence). The V end was cut by 1 base, the J end by 4 bases, with 13 bases between. The CDR3 sequence is 15 residues long. The CDR3 sequence: CASSYFEGERTEAFF. The CDR3 bases are TGTGCCAGCAGTTACTTTGAGGGGGAGCGCACTGAAGCTTTCTTT.

Note on this clone: The identical CDR3 is also encoded by other nucleotide sequences in the sample. This chain uses TRBV5-4 with TRBJ2-3; 16 positions agree with TRBD2. Germline-derived CDR1 and CDR2 are SGHNT and YYREEE (reference sequence). This CDR3 has 16 amino acids. J was trimmed by 3 bases and V by 4 bases; bases with no gene match: 2. CDR3 protein: CASSPGLAGGTDTQYF. DNA of the CDR3: TGTGCCAGCAGCCCGGGACTAGCGGGAGGGACAGATACGCAGTATTTT.

V gene TRBV18 combines with J gene TRBJ1-5; TRBD1 matches 7 bases. The CDR3 length is 13 residues. Germline V lookup: CDR1 KGHSH, CDR2 LQKENI. The V and J ends lost 5 bases and 9 bases, in that order; junction bases with no gene match: 7. The CDR3 coding sequence is TGTGCCAGCTCATCCAGGGGGTTGGGGCCCCAGCATTTT. Protein product: CASSSRGLGPQHF.

The chain combines TRBV19 with TRBJ1-1; tentative D call: TRBD1 (5 bases). The V and J ends lost 10 bases and 2 bases respectively, with 17 bases between them. The V gene's germline CDR1 is LNHDA and CDR2 SQIVND (reference sequence). The CDR3 totals 14 residues. The CDR3 loop reads CATLGGPINTEAFF. Written as DNA, the CDR3 is TGTGCCACCCTGGGGGGACCTATTAACACTGAAGCTTTCTTT. Full variable domain (remainder filled in from reference TRBV19 and TRBJ1-1): DGGITQSPKYLFRKEGQNVTLSCEQNLNHDAMYWYRQDPGQGLRLIYYSQIVNDFQKGDIAEGYSVSREKKESFPLTVTSAQKNPTAFYLCATLGGPINTEAFFGQGTRLTVV.

The V call is TRBV2, the J call TRBJ2-5; TRBD2 agrees at 8 bases. Germline assignment: CDR1 SNHLY and CDR2 FYNNEI. The V gene end was trimmed by 5 bases and the J gene end by 4 bases; junction bases not matched to a gene: 6. This CDR3 has 14 amino acids. The CDR3 loop reads CASSSEAGGETQYF. The CDR3 DNA reads as TGTGCCAGCAGTAGTGAGGCGGGAGGAGAGACCCAGTACTTC.

This rearrangement joins TRBV20-1 to TRBJ2-1; D gene unclear. Germline CDR1 is DFQATT and CDR2 is SNEGSKA (reference sequence). V lost 6 bases to trimming and J lost 7 bases, with 7 bases between them. The CDR3 runs to 10 residues. CDR3 in amino acids: CSAELNEQFF. In DNA, the CDR3 is TGCAGTGCCGAGTTGAATGAGCAGTTCTTC.

CDR3 coding DNA: TGCAGCGTTGCCCCGGGGACAGGGTCCTTGAACACTGAAGCTTTCTTT. Translated, it gives CSVAPGTGSLNTEAFF. The chain couples TRBV29-1 to TRBJ1-1; TRBD1 agrees at 9 bases. The CDR3 is made up of 16 amino acids. The germline gives CDR1 SQVTM, CDR2 ANQGSEA. J was trimmed by 0 bases and V by 4 bases; bases with no gene match: 9.

The chain links TRBV28 to TRBJ1-1; D call uncertain. Germline loops: CDR1 MDHEN, CDR2 SYDVKM. Trimming took 4 bases from V and 3 from J, leaving 9 bases between them. The CDR3 has 13 residues. The CDR3 coding sequence is TGTGCCAGCAGTTCATCAGGTCACACTGAAGCTTTCTTT. Protein product: CASSSSGHTEAFF.

The rearrangement links TRBV7-2 to TRBJ1-1; 7 nucleotides agree with TRBD1. V lost 3 bases and J lost 9; bases outside the gene matches: 4. Germline lookup yields CDR1 SGHTA and CDR2 FQGNSA. The CDR3 totals 12 residues. The CDR3: CASSFATGKAFF. The CDR3 region has the DNA TGTGCCAGCAGCTTCGCGACAGGGAAAGCTTTCTTT.

The rearrangement joins TRBV5-1 to TRBJ2-7, with 8 nucleotides matching TRBD1. This CDR3 has 15 amino acids. Germline V lookup: CDR1 SGHRS, CDR2 YFSETQ. V lost 2 bases, J lost 4 bases, and 8 bases stayed unmatched. Written as DNA, the CDR3 is TGCGCCAGCAGCTTAAGACAGACAGGGGAATACGAGCAGTACTTC. The encoded protein is CASSLRQTGEYEQYF.

The V call is TRBV30, the J call TRBJ1-6, with a weak D call TRBD1 (5 bases). The CDR3 loop spans 13 amino acids. In germline, CDR1 is GTSNPN, CDR2 SVGIG (reference sequence). V was cut by 1 base and J by 7 bases, with 8 bases left in between. The DNA for the CDR3 is TGTGCCTGGAGTGGACAGTTGAATTCACCCCTCCACTTT. This codes for CAWSGQLNSPLHF.

The chain uses TRBV4-1 and TRBJ2-1; 8 bases are shared with TRBD2. This CDR3 spans 15 amino acids. After removal of 6 bases from V and 6 bases from J, the junction contained 10 bases not matched to a gene. CDR1 is MGHRA, CDR2 YSYEKL, per germline. CDR3 in DNA: TGCGCCAGCAGGCCCGGGACTAGGTTTCCCAATGAGCAGTTCTTC. Amino acid sequence: CASRPGTRFPNEQFF.

The rearrangement uses TRBV10-1 and TRBJ2-1; D might be TRBD2 (7 bases). The CDR3 spans 13 residues. Looked up from germline, CDR1 is WNHNN and CDR2 is SYGVQD (reference sequence). V lost 8 bases and J lost 7, with 15 bases in between. Here the CDR3 reads CASGGGPRNEQFF. DNA for the CDR3: TGCGCCAGCGGGGGGGGGCCGAGGAATGAGCAGTTCTTC.

This clone was detected a few times. The rearrangement uses TRBV14 and TRBJ1-2; D call uncertain. The CDR3 sequence is 14 residues long. Trimming took 0 bases from V and 5 from J, leaving 10 bases between them. Germline assignment: CDR1 SGHDN and CDR2 FVKESK. Written as DNA, the CDR3 is TGTGCCAGCAGCCAAGAGCCCACAGTGTATGGCTACACCTTC. Its translation: CASSQEPTVYGYTF.

The chain carries TRBV5-6 and TRBJ2-7; D is uncertain. This CDR3 is 14 amino acids long. Germline CDR1 and CDR2: SGHDT and YYEEEE. Trimming removed 0 bases at V and 3 bases at J, with 10 bases between. CDR3 coding DNA: TGTGCCAGCAGCTTGGGACAAGGTCACTACGAGCAGTACTTC. This translates into CASSLGQGHYEQYF.

The rearrangement uses TRBV15 and TRBJ2-3, with D perhaps TRBD2 (6 bases). The V end lost 4 bases, the J end lost 6 bases, and 14 bases lay between the germline ends. From germline, CDR1 is LNHNV and CDR2 YYDKDF (reference sequence). This CDR3 region has 14 residues. CDR3: CATSTSTRSDTQYF. In nucleotides, the CDR3 is TGTGCCACCAGCACTTCGACTAGATCGGATACGCAGTATTTT.

The V call is TRBV28, the J call TRBJ2-5; TRBD1 agrees at 7 bases. V lost 5 bases, J lost 4 bases, and 7 bases stayed unmatched. The CDR3 totals 14 residues. CDR1 is MDHEN and CDR2 is SYDVKM in the germline V gene. Written as DNA, the CDR3 is TGTGCCAGCAGTCCCCGACAGGGTAGAGAGACCCAGTACTTC. Translation gives CASSPRQGRETQYF.

V is TRBV5-4 and J is TRBJ1-2; possibly TRBD1 for D (6 bases). The CDR3 totals 14 residues. Germline CDR1 SGHNT, CDR2 YYREEE (reference sequence). V was shortened by 4 bases and J by 6 bases, with 16 bases between the two germline ends. The CDR3 here is CASSRQGSLDGYTF. CDR3 in DNA: TGTGCCAGCAGCCGCCAGGGGAGTCTAGATGGCTACACCTTC.

V gene TRBV10-1 combines with J gene TRBJ2-7, with 10 nucleotides matching TRBD2. The V segment lost 5 bases and the J segment 5 bases; nucleotides outside the gene matches: 3. There are 13 residues in the CDR3. CDR1 WNHNN and CDR2 SYGVQD come from the germline V gene (reference sequence). CDR3 residues: CASSSGGADEQYF. The CDR3 nucleotides are TGCGCCAGCAGTAGCGGGGGGGCCGACGAGCAGTACTTC.

The CDR3 nucleotides are TGTGCCAGCTCGGTCGGGACTAATGAAAAACTGTTTTTT. Translated, it gives CASSVGTNEKLFF. V and J are TRBV7-9 and TRBJ1-4; D is unresolved. Germline V gives CDR1 SEHNR, CDR2 FQNEAQ (reference sequence). The V end was cut by 8 bases, the J end by 2 bases, with 9 bases between. The length of the CDR3 is 13 residues. The whole variable domain, remainder taken from reference TRBV7-9 and TRBJ1-4, is DTGVSQNPRHKITKRGQNVTFRCDPISEHNRLYWYRQTLGQGPEFLTYFQNEAQLEKSRLLSDRFSAERPKGSFSTLEIQRTEQGDSAMYLCASSVGTNEKLFFGSGTQLSVL.

In nucleotides, the CDR3 is TGTGCCACCAGCTTAGGGGGTCAATCAACTAATGAAAAACTGTTTTTT. Its protein product is CATSLGGQSTNEKLFF. This sequence joins TRBV15 and TRBJ1-4; possible D gene TRBD1, 6 bases. V dropped 5 bases and J dropped 0 bases, with 13 bases sitting between them. The germline gives CDR1 LNHNV, CDR2 YYDKDF (reference sequence). CDR3 length: 16 amino acids.

The chain joins TRBV27 to TRBJ2-2; 10 bases fit TRBD1. From germline, CDR1 is MNHEY and CDR2 SMNVEV (reference sequence). CDR3 length equals 14 residues. The V and J ends lost 5 bases and 7 bases, in that order; junction bases with no gene match: 4. The CDR3 DNA sequence: TGTGCCAGCAGTATGGGACAGGGGCTCGGGGAGCTGTTTTTT. It is translated as CASSMGQGLGELFF.

The rearrangement links TRBV19 to TRBJ1-2; D might be TRBD1 (5 bases). The CDR3 totals 15 residues. V shed 5 bases and J shed 4 bases, with 17 bases lying between them. The V gene's germline CDR1 is LNHDA and CDR2 SQIVND (reference sequence). CDR3 loop: CASSHVTGSAYGYTF. In DNA form, the CDR3 reads TGTGCCAGTAGTCACGTCACAGGATCGGCCTATGGCTACACCTTC.

The gene calls are TRBV10-3 and TRBJ1-5; a possible D gene is TRBD1 (5 bases). Germline CDR1 is ENHRY and CDR2 is SYGVKD. The length of the CDR3 is 15 residues. The V end lost 3 bases, the J end lost 6 bases, and 15 bases lay between the germline ends. The CDR3 sequence is CAISEVGRVGQPQHF. For the CDR3, the DNA is TGTGCCATCAGTGAAGTGGGCAGGGTTGGTCAGCCCCAGCATTTT.